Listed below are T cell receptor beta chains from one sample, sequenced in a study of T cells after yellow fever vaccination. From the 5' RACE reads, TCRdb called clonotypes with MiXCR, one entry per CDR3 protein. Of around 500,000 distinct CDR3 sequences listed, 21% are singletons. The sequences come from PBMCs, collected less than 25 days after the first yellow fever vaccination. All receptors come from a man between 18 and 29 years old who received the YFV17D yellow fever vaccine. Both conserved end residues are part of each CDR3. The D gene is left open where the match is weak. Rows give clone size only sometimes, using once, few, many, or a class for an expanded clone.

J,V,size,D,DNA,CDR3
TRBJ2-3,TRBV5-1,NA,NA,TGCGCCAGCAATGGCGGAATTACTAGCACAGATACGCAGTATTTT,CASNGGITSTDTQYF
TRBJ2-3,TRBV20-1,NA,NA,TGCAGTCCGGGGTGGACAGATACGCAGTATTTT,CSPGWTDTQYF
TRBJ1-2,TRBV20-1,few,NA,TGCAGTGCTAGAGATCCCACAGCCTACTATGGCTACACCTTC,CSARDPTAYYGYTF
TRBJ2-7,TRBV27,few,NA,TGTGCCAGCAGGCCTGACAGCTCCTACGAGCAGTACTTC,CASRPDSSYEQYF
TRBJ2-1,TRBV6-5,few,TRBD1,TGTGCCAGCAGTTACTACAATCGGGAACAGGGGGCCGATGAGCAGTTCTTC,CASSYYNREQGADEQFF
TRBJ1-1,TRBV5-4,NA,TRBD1,TGTGCCAGCAGCTTGGCCCAGGGGGCGGATGAAGCTTTCTTT,CASSLAQGADEAFF
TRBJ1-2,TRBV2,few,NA,TGTGCCAGCAGTGAATCTGGCTCGCGCGGCTACACCTTC,CASSESGSRGYTF
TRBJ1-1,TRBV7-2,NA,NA,TGTGCCAGCAGCCCCGGGAGGGAGAGGGCTTTCTTT,CASSPGRERAFF
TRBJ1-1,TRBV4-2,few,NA,TGTGCCAGCAGCCGTTCACGGGGTCTCACTGAAGCTTTCTTT,CASSRSRGLTEAFF
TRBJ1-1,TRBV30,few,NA,TGTGCCTGGAGTAGAAAGGGCACGAACACTGAAGCTTTCTTT,CAWSRKGTNTEAFF
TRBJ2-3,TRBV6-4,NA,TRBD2,TGTGCCAGCAGGGGACTAGCGGGGGGTTTGAGTGGCACGCAGTATTTT,CASRGLAGGLSGTQYF
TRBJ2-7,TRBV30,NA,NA,TGTGCCTGGAGTGACAGCTACGAGCAGTACTTC,CAWSDSYEQYF
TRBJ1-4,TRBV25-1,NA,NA,TGTGCCAGCAGTGGCCGGGATTCAACTAATGAAAAACTGTTTTTT,CASSGRDSTNEKLFF
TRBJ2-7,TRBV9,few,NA,TGTGCCAGCAGCCCCGGGGTCGGCGAGCAGTACTTC,CASSPGVGEQYF
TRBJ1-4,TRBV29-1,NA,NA,TGCAGCGTTGAAGTTTACGGTGGGCGGAAACTGTTTTTT,CSVEVYGGRKLFF
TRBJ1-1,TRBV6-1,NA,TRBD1,TGTGCCAGCAGCCCCGGGACAGCGAGGGTGAACACTGAAGCTTTCTTT,CASSPGTARVNTEAFF
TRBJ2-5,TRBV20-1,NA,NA,TGCAGTGCTAGAGTACCAAGGGCCCCAGAGACCCAGTACTTC,CSARVPRAPETQYF
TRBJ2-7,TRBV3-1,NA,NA,TGTGCCAGCAGCCTAACGGCGGGGGCACAATACGAGCAGTACTTC,CASSLTAGAQYEQYF
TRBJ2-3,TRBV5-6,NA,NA,TGTGCCAGCAGCTTGAATGGCAGGGGCGATACGCAGTATTTT,CASSLNGRGDTQYF
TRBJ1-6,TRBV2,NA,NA,TGTGCCAGCAGTGAAGAGGGGAATTCACCCCTCCACTTT,CASSEEGNSPLHF
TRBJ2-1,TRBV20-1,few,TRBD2,TGCAGTGCTAGAGATCCTGCTAGCGGCTACAATGAGCAGTTCTTC,CSARDPASGYNEQFF
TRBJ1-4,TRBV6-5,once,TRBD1,TGTGCCAGCAGTTACTCGTACAGGGGGCAAAATGAAAAACTGTTTTTT,CASSYSYRGQNEKLFF
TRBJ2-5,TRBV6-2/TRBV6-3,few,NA,TGTGCCAGCAGTTATGCTTCCCAAGGGGAAGAGACCCAGTACTTC,CASSYASQGEETQYF
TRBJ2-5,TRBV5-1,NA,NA,TGCGCCAGCAGCTTGGGGGCGCAGGCGCTTCAAGAGACCCAGTACTTC,CASSLGAQALQETQYF
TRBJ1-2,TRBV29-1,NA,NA,TGCAGCGTTGAAAGTCTGGCAGGAAAATATGGCTACACCTTC,CSVESLAGKYGYTF
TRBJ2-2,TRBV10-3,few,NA,TGTGCCATCGAGGACGGGGCGAACACCGGGGAGCTGTTTTTT,CAIEDGANTGELFF
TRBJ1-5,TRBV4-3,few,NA,TGCGCCAGCAGCCAAGATCCACAGGGCAGACAGCCCCAGCATTTT,CASSQDPQGRQPQHF
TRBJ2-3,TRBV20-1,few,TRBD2,TGCAGTGCTAAGGGACTAGCGGGGTCCCAGTACACAGATACGCAGTATTTT,CSAKGLAGSQYTDTQYF
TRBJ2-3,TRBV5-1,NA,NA,TGCGCCAGCAGCTTAGGTCTCTACGGGTACAGCACAGATACGCAGTATTTT,CASSLGLYGYSTDTQYF
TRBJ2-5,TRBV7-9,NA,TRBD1,TGTGCCAGCACTTCTGTAGGACAGGGCCACCAAGAGACCCAGTACTTC,CASTSVGQGHQETQYF
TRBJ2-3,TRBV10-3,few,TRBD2,TGTGCCTCCACCGGGACTAGCGGTCGTACGCAGTATTTT,CASTGTSGRTQYF
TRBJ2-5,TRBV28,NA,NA,TGTGCCAGCAGTTTAGTGGTACGGGACCGGGTGCGGACCCAGTACTTC,CASSLVVRDRVRTQYF
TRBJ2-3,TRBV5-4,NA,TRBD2,TGTGCCAGCAGCTTGCAGGCGGGGGAAGATACGCAGTATTTT,CASSLQAGEDTQYF
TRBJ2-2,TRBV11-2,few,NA,TGTGCCAGCAGTTGGTCCCCTAGCCCCGGGGAGCTGTTTTTT,CASSWSPSPGELFF
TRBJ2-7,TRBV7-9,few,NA,TGTGCCAGCAGCGCCGGTCGGGGGGAGCAGTACTTC,CASSAGRGEQYF
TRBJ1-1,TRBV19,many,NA,TGTGCCAGTAGTATAAATCCGGGAGGGGACACTGAAGCTTTCTTT,CASSINPGGDTEAFF
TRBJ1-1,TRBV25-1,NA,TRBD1,TGTGCCAGCAGTGGGGGACAGGGAAGAAATGAAGCTTTCTTT,CASSGGQGRNEAFF
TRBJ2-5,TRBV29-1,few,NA,TGCAGCGCCAAAAGAAGCCACAGGTGGCAAGAGACCCAGTACTTC,CSAKRSHRWQETQYF
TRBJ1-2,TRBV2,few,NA,TGTGCCAGCAGAGACTGGGGACACAGTAACTATGGCTACACCTTC,CASRDWGHSNYGYTF
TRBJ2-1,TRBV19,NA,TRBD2,TGTGCCAGTAGAACCCCCCGGGGAGGGGAGGATGAGCAGTTCTTC,CASRTPRGGEDEQFF